This TCR beta chain was obtained from a study of technical replicates of blood from a handful of donors. Assay: immunoSEQ multiplex PCR; the TCRdb copy retains only in-frame clones and omits some. The data show 55,000 to 60,000 clones, just under 95% seen once. Germline CDR1 reads GTSNPN; CDR2 reads SVGIG (reference sequence). Trimming removed 5 bases from V and 0 bases from J, with 11 bases in between. The CDR3 is 14 residues long. This chain uses TRBV30 with TRBJ2-1; D might be TRBD2 (6 bases). Sequenced input: PBMCs. The sequence derives from a human donor in good health. Some clones in this sample may be carry-over from other donors' samples. The CDR3 protein is CAWGHGGSYNEQFF. CDR3 DNA: TGTGCCTGGGGGCACGGGGGCTCCTACAATGAGCAGTTCTTC.